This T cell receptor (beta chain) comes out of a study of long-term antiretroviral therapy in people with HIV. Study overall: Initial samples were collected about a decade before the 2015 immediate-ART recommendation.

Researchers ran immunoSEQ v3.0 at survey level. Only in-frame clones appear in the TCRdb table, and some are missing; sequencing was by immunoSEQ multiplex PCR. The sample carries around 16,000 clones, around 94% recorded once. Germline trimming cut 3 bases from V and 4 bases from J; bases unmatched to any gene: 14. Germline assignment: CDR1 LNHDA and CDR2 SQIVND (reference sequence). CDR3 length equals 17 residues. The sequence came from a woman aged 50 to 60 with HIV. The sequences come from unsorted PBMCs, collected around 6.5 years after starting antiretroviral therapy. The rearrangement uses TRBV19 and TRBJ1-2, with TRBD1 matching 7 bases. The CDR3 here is CASSIVTGRTYGYGYTF. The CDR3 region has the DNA TGTGCCAGTAGTATCGTGACAGGGAGAACCTATGGCTATGGCTACACCTTC.